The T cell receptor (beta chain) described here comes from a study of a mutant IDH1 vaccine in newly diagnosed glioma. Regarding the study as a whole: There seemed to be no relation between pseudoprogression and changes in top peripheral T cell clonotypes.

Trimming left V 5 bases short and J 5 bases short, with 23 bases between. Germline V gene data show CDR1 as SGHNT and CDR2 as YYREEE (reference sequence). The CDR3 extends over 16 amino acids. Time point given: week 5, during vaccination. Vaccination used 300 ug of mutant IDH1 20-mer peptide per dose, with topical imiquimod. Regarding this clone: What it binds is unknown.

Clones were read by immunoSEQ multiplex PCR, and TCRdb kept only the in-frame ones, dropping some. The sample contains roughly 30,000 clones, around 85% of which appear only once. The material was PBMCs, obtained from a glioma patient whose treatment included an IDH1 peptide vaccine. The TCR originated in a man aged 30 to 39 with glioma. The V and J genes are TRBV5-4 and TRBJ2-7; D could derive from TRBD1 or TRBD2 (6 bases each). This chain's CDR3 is CASRPPPGPGADEQYF. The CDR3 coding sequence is TGTGCCAGCAGACCGCCCCCGGGACCGGGGGCTGACGAGCAGTACTTC.